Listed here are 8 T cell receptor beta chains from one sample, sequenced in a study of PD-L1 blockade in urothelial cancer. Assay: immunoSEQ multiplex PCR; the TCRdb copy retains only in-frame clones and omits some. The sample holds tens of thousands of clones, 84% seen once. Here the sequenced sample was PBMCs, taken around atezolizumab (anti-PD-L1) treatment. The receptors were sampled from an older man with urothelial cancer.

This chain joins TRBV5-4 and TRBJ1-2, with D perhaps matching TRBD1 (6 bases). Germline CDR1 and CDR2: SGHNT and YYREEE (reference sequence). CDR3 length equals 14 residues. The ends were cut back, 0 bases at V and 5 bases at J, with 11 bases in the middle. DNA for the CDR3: TGTGCCAGCAGCTTGGAGCTAACAGGGTATGGCTACACCTTC. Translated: CASSLELTGYGYTF.

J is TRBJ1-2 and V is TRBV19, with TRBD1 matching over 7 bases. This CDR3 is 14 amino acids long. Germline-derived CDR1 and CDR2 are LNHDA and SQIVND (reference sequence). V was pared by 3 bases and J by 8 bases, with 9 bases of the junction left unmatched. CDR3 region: CASSMNRGSYGYTF. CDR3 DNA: TGTGCCAGTAGTATGAACAGGGGATCTTACGGCTACACCTTC.

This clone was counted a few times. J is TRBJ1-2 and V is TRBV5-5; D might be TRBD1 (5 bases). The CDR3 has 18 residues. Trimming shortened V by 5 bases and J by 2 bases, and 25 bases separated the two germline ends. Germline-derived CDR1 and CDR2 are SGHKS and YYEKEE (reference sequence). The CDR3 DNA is TGTGCCAGCAGACCCCGGACGGGAGGGGCGCTAGGGAACTATGGCTACACCTTC. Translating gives CASRPRTGGALGNYGYTF.

The CDR3 region has the DNA TGTGCCAGCAGGAAAGGTAGCAGGGGGCGGGGCACAGATACGCAGTATTTT. Translated, it gives CASRKGSRGRGTDTQYF. The rearrangement joins TRBV2 to TRBJ2-3; 8 bases are shared with TRBD1. Losses at the gene ends were 6 bases for V and 1 base for J; bases not matched to a gene: 12. Per the germline V gene, CDR1 is SNHLY and CDR2 is FYNNEI. The CDR3 sequence is 17 residues long.

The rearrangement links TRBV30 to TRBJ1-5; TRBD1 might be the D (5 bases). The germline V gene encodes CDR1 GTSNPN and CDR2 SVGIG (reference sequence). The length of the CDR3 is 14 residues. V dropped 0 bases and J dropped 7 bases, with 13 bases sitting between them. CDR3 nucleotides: TGTGCCTGGAGTGTACTCAGGGCAGGACAGCCCCAGCATTTT. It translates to CAWSVLRAGQPQHF.

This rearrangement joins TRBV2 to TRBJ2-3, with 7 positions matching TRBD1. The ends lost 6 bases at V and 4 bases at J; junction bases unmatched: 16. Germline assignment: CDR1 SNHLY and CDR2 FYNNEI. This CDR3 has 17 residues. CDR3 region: CASSHDHFQGVPDTQYF. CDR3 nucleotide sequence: TGTGCCAGCAGCCACGATCACTTTCAGGGGGTCCCAGATACGCAGTATTTT.

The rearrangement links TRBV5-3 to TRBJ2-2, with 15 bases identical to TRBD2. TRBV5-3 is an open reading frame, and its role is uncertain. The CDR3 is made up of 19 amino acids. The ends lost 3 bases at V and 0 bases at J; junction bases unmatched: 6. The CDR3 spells CARSSGTSGRFTNTGELFF. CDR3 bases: TGTGCCAGAAGCTCCGGGACTAGCGGGAGGTTTACGAACACCGGGGAGCTGTTTTTT.

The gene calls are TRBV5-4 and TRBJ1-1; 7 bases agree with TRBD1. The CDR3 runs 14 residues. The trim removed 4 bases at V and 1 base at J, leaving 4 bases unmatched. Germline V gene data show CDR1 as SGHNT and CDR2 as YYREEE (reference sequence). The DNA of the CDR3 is TGTGCCAGCAGCACGGGACAGACGAACACTGAAGCTTTCTTT. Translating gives CASSTGQTNTEAFF. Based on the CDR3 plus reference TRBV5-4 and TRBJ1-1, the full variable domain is ETGVTQSPTHLIKTRGQQVTLRCSSQSGHNTVSWYQQALGQGPQFIFQYYREEENGRGNFPPRFSGLQFPNYSSELNVNALELDDSALYLCASSTGQTNTEAFFGQGTRLTVV.